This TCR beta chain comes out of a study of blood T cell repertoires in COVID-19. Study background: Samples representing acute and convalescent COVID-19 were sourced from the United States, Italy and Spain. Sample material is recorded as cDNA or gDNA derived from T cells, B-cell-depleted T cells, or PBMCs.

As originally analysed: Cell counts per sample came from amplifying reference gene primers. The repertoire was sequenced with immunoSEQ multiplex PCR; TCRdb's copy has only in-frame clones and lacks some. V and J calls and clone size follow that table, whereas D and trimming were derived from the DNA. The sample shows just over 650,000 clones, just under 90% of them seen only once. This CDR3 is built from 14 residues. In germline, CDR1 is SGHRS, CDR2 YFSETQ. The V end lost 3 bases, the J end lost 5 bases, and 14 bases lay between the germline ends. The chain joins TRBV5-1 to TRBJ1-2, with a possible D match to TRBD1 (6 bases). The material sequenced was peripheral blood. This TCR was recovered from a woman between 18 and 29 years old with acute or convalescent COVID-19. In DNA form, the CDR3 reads TGCGCCAGCAGCTCACAGGGTGGTGATTATGGCTACACCTTC. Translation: CASSSQGGDYGYTF.